This T cell receptor (beta chain) emerged from a study of T cells in Graves' hyperthyroidism and ophthalmopathy. Study-level information: Peripheral blood was drawn at first diagnosis, prior to all treatment.

There were TCR beta CDR3 regions amplified from RNA transcripts. Carried out on the TCR CDR3, a first-round RT-PCR used the HTBI primer set. TCRdb reprocessed the multiplex PCR reads with MiXCR, giving one entry per CDR3 protein. Of around 340,000 distinct CDR3 sequences listed, about 15% were seen once; the top ten hold 34%. Note on this clonotype: Its antigen is not known.

Findings of the study overall: Appearing also in blood were most of the thyroid clonotypes expanded above 0.001.

This CDR3 has 14 residues. CDR1 is MNHEY, CDR2 SMNVEV, per germline (reference sequence). V lost 2 bases and J lost 7, with 11 bases in between. The source is a woman in her 30s with Graves' hyperthyroidism that later progressed to Graves' ophthalmopathy. V gene TRBV27 combines with J gene TRBJ1-4; D is perhaps TRBD1 (5 bases). The sequenced sample consisted of blood. CDR3 protein: CASSLGRVGEKLFF. CDR3 in DNA: TGTGCCAGCAGTTTAGGCAGGGTGGGTGAAAAACTGTTTTTT.